This T cell receptor beta chain appears in the sequencing data of a study of beta chain features in type 1 diabetes. As for the study in general: The patients were much like the healthy donors in age, gender and cell yields.

Reverse transcribing all isolated RNA meant expressed TCRB transcripts were sequenced. Profiling relied on immunoSEQ multiplex PCR, and the TCRdb table lists in-frame clones only, not all of them. The sample carries tens of thousands of clones, about 66% recorded once. This clone was observed a handful of times. As yet, its antigen is unknown. The study, taken as a whole, reports: Sampled from patients, naive, central memory and Treg TCRB repertoires appeared more similar than those sampled from healthy donors. TCRB CDR3s were moderately but significantly shorter in Type 1 diabetes patients in all four CD4+ subsets. Insertions were fewer and deletions more numerous at VDJ junctions in type 1 diabetes patients.

The sequence came from a man aged 25 to 45 with type 1 diabetes. Some clones in this sample may be carry-over from other donors' samples. The sample consisted of Tregs from blood.

The CDR3 here is CASSLTPTGRNEKLFF. CDR3 DNA: TGTGCCAGCAGTCTCACCCCGACAGGGCGGAATGAAAAACTGTTTTTT. V is TRBV27 and J is TRBJ1-4; the match to TRBD1 covers 7 bases. Trimming removed 5 bases from V and 5 bases from J; junction bases left unmatched: 11. Germline CDR1 is MNHEY and CDR2 is SMNVEV (reference sequence). The CDR3 is 16 residues long.